Shown below are 32 T cell receptor beta chains from a single sample sequenced in a study of blood T cell repertoires in COVID-19. Sequenced by immunoSEQ multiplex PCR; TCRdb stores in-frame clones only, minus some. The sample has around 240,000 clones; about 90% are singletons. Sample: peripheral blood. The receptors stem from a woman in her thirties who had recovered from COVID-19.

The chain uses TRBV3-1 (or the pseudogene TRBV3-2) and TRBJ2-5; 7 bases match TRBD2. J was trimmed by 2 bases and V by 1 base; bases with no gene match: 4. The length of the CDR3 is 15 residues. In germline, CDR1 is LGHDT, CDR2 YNNKEL (reference sequence). The CDR3 bases are TGTGCCAGCAGCCAAGTGCAGCGGGGACAAGAGACCCAGTACTTC. It is translated as CASSQVQRGQETQYF.

The V and J genes are TRBV5-6 and TRBJ2-3; the match to TRBD1 covers 9 bases. Germline V gives CDR1 SGHDT, CDR2 YYEEEE. The CDR3 loop spans 14 amino acids. V lost 4 bases to trimming and J lost 5 bases; unmatched junction nucleotides: 5. Here the CDR3 reads CASSLGTGKDTQYF. For the CDR3, the DNA is TGTGCCAGCAGCCTAGGGACAGGGAAAGATACGCAGTATTTT.

The chain has TRBV6-5 and TRBJ2-7; weak D call: TRBD2 (6 bases). CDR3 length: 14 amino acids. Germline-derived CDR1 and CDR2 are MNHEY and SVGAGI. Between the trimmed V and J ends, which lost 4 bases and 6 bases, there was a span of 16 bases. The CDR3: CASSSSGLSREQYF. The CDR3 bases are TGTGCCAGCAGTTCCTCGGGACTCTCTCGCGAGCAGTACTTC.

The chain couples TRBV9 to TRBJ2-7; weak D call: TRBD2 (6 bases). Per germline, CDR1 SGDLS and CDR2 YYNGEE. The V and J ends lost 4 bases and 7 bases respectively, with 15 bases between them. This CDR3 is 13 amino acids long. CDR3 sequence reads: CASSPGDSGEQYF. CDR3 sequence (DNA): TGTGCCAGCAGCCCGGGGGACTCCGGAGAGCAGTACTTC.

V and J are TRBV7-9 and TRBJ2-3; TRBD2 matches 8 bases. CDR1 is SEHNR, CDR2 FQNEAQ, per germline (reference sequence). The CDR3 covers 16 residues. V shed 5 bases and J 2 bases; nucleotides not matched to a gene: 9. The CDR3 DNA reads TGTGCCAGCAGCCCTAATTCGGGGGGGGCCACAGATACGCAGTATTTT. It yields the protein CASSPNSGGATDTQYF.

The CDR3 nucleotides read TGTGCCTGGGCCTCGGGTCAGGGGAATGAAAAACTGTTTTTT. Protein sequence: CAWASGQGNEKLFF. The V call is TRBV30, the J call TRBJ1-4; D may be TRBD1 (6 bases). CDR3 length: 14 residues. V was cut by 5 bases and J by 5 bases, with 15 bases left in between. From germline, CDR1 is GTSNPN and CDR2 SVGIG (reference sequence).

The chain couples TRBV4-3 to TRBJ2-7; 9 nucleotides align to TRBD1. The CDR3 length is 17 residues. CDR1 is LGHNA and CDR2 is YSLEER in the germline V gene. After removal of 0 bases from V and 2 bases from J, the junction contained 8 bases not matched to a gene. The CDR3 nucleotides read TGCGCCAGCAGCCAAGATTTCACCGGGACAGGGACCTACGAGCAGTACTTC. Protein: CASSQDFTGTGTYEQYF.

This chain joins TRBV12-5 and TRBJ2-1, with 10 bases that match TRBD1. J gave up 5 bases and V 8 bases, and 9 bases lay outside the gene matches. The CDR3 totals 15 residues. The germline V gene has CDR1 LGHNT and CDR2 FRNRAP. Here the CDR3 reads CASTRQGARHNEQFF. CDR3 in DNA: TGTGCTAGTACAAGACAGGGGGCGCGCCACAATGAGCAGTTCTTC.

V usage is TRBV7-9 and J usage is TRBJ2-7, with D tentatively TRBD2 (6 bases). CDR3 length: 14 residues. V was cut by 1 base and J by 5 bases, with 12 bases left in between. In germline, CDR1 is SEHNR, CDR2 FQNEAQ (reference sequence). CDR3 sequence (DNA): TGTGCCAGCAGCTTAGGACTAGGGGACGACGAGCAGTACTTC. As protein: CASSLGLGDDEQYF.

The chain couples TRBV5-1 to TRBJ1-6; unclear D gene. Germline V lookup: CDR1 SGHRS, CDR2 YFSETQ. There are 16 residues in the CDR3. Between the trimmed V and J ends, which lost 0 bases and 2 bases, there was a span of 9 bases. The CDR3 DNA reads TGCGCCAGCAGCTTGGGAACAGTGACCTATAATTCACCCCTCCACTTT. It is translated as CASSLGTVTYNSPLHF.

The CDR3 DNA is TGCGCCAGCAGCCCCCGGGACATGAGTTACGAGCAGTACTTC. Its translation is CASSPRDMSYEQYF. The rearrangement links TRBV4-1 to TRBJ2-7; D might be TRBD1 (6 bases). Trimming removed 4 bases from V and 4 bases from J, with 14 bases in between. Germline V CDR1 and CDR2: MGHRA, YSYEKL. This CDR3 is built from 14 residues.

This clone was detected only once. The genes are TRBV6-6 and TRBJ1-1, with a possible D match to TRBD1 (5 bases). The V end was cut by 5 bases, the J end by 3 bases, with 22 bases between. Germline CDR1 is MNHNY and CDR2 is SVGAGI (reference sequence). This CDR3 region has 17 residues. CDR3 nucleotides: TGTGCCAGCAGTCGAAACCTCGCAGGGCTCTGGGACACTGAAGCTTTCTTT. Protein: CASSRNLAGLWDTEAFF.

The V call is TRBV2, the J call TRBJ2-2; 8 bases map to TRBD2. This CDR3 has 15 amino acids. Germline V CDR1 and CDR2: SNHLY, FYNNEI. V trimming: 7 bases; J trimming: 0 bases; junction bases outside the gene matches: 4. CDR3: CASTYSGANTGELFF. CDR3 in DNA: TGTGCCAGCACCTATAGCGGGGCGAACACCGGGGAGCTGTTTTTT.

In DNA, the CDR3 is TGCGCCAGCAGCTTGGATCAGGGGGCCTTCTCCTATAATTCACCCCTCCACTTT. Protein product: CASSLDQGAFSYNSPLHF. The rearrangement uses TRBV5-1 and TRBJ1-6; 8 positions match TRBD1. V was clipped by 0 bases and J by 0 bases; unmatched bases: 5. The CDR3 contains 18 residues. CDR1 is SGHRS and CDR2 is YFSETQ in the germline V gene.

The V and J genes are TRBV9 and TRBJ2-1; 12 nucleotides agree with TRBD2. The CDR3 consists of 19 residues. Germline V gene data show CDR1 as SGDLS and CDR2 as YYNGEE. Unmatched junction bases numbered 16, after V lost 3 bases and J lost 6 bases. CDR3 sequence (DNA): TGTGCCAGCAGCGCCACGCCCCAACTAGCGGGGGGCCTAGGCAATGAGCAGTTCTTC. Translation: CASSATPQLAGGLGNEQFF.

J is TRBJ1-6 and V is TRBV6-5; D unclear. Trimming removed 4 bases at V and 10 bases at J, with 17 bases between. Germline V gene lookup returns CDR1 MNHEY and CDR2 SVGAGI. This CDR3 comprises 15 residues. The CDR3 loop reads CASSFQSIPGSPLHF. CDR3 nucleotide sequence: TGTGCCAGCAGTTTCCAGTCCATCCCGGGGTCACCCCTCCACTTT.

V and J are TRBV3-1 (or the pseudogene TRBV3-2) and TRBJ1-2; no firm D call. The V gene lost 0 bases and the J gene lost 7 bases, with 6 bases spanning the gap. CDR3 length: 12 amino acids. CDR1 is LGHDT and CDR2 is YNNKEL in the germline V gene (reference sequence). The CDR3 reads CASSQDSRGYTF. The DNA for the CDR3 is TGTGCCAGCAGCCAAGATTCGCGTGGCTACACCTTC.

This clone showed up just a few times. The CDR3 loop is CASSYNRLGQETQYF. The CDR3 nucleotides are TGTGCCAGCAGCTACAATCGACTAGGTCAAGAGACCCAGTACTTC. The chain joins TRBV7-2 to TRBJ2-5; TRBD2 is a possible D gene (6 bases). The CDR3 has 15 amino acids. Germline V gene lookup returns CDR1 SGHTA and CDR2 FQGNSA. With 4 bases removed from V and 2 bases from J, the gap between germline ends came to 14 bases.

This chain uses TRBV7-9 with TRBJ1-4; no clear D gene. Trimming shortened V by 3 bases and J by 4 bases, and 12 bases separated the two germline ends. This CDR3 contains 15 residues. From germline, CDR1 is SEHNR and CDR2 FQNEAQ (reference sequence). The CDR3 nucleotides are TGTGCCAGCAGCTTTTCGTCGGAGGGTAATGAAAAACTGTTTTTT. Protein: CASSFSSEGNEKLFF.

This sequence joins TRBV9 and TRBJ2-1; D might be TRBD2 (5 bases). The CDR3 consists of 12 residues. The ends were cut back, 2 bases at V and 10 bases at J, with 10 bases in the middle. The germline CDR1 and CDR2 sequences are SGDLS and YYNGEE. The CDR3 sequence is CASSVSRGEQFF. As DNA, the CDR3 is TGTGCCAGCAGCGTTAGTCGAGGGGAGCAGTTCTTC.

The genes are TRBV10-3 and TRBJ2-7; a possible D gene is TRBD2 (6 bases). The V end lost 0 bases, the J end lost 4 bases, and 13 bases lay between the germline ends. Germline V gives CDR1 ENHRY, CDR2 SYGVKD. This CDR3 contains 15 residues. CDR3 loop: CAISESRTGSYEQYF. The CDR3 DNA reads TGTGCCATCAGTGAGTCGAGGACCGGGAGTTACGAGCAGTACTTC.

The chain links TRBV6-1 to TRBJ2-2; 7 bases line up with TRBD2. J lost 0 bases, V lost 1 base, and 2 bases had no gene match. Looked up from germline, CDR1 is MNHNS and CDR2 is SASEGT. There are 16 residues in the CDR3. The CDR3 nucleotides read TGTGCCAGCAGTGAAGTGGGGGGGTCGAACACCGGGGAGCTGTTTTTT. Protein sequence: CASSEVGGSNTGELFF.

V gene TRBV29-1 combines with J gene TRBJ1-2, with D possibly TRBD1 on 5 matching bases. The V end lost 7 bases, the J end lost 2 bases, and 17 bases lay between the germline ends. CDR3 length: 14 amino acids. CDR1 and CDR2 (germline): SQVTM, ANQGSEA. The CDR3 reads CSALQTEGNYGYTF. The CDR3 DNA sequence: TGCAGCGCCCTTCAGACGGAGGGGAACTATGGCTACACCTTC.

The V gene is TRBV10-3, the J gene TRBJ2-7, with a possible D match to TRBD1 (5 bases). The CDR3 extends over 16 amino acids. Deletions cut 0 bases from V and 0 bases from J, with 12 bases between. CDR1 and CDR2 from the germline V gene are ENHRY and SYGVKD. The CDR3 spells CAISESRQGDSYEQYF. The DNA for the CDR3 is TGTGCCATCAGTGAGTCGAGGCAGGGCGACTCCTACGAGCAGTACTTC.

J is TRBJ2-2 and V is TRBV19, with D possibly being TRBD2 (7 bases). V was clipped by 1 base and J by 5 bases, with 14 bases between them. Germline lookup yields CDR1 LNHDA and CDR2 SQIVND (reference sequence). This CDR3 region has 16 residues. The CDR3 region is CASSIAPRGPTGELFF. In DNA, the CDR3 is TGTGCCAGTAGTATAGCCCCGCGGGGGCCGACCGGGGAGCTGTTTTTT.

This clone has only a few counts. This chain joins TRBV12-5 and TRBJ1-1; 11 nucleotides agree with TRBD1. The junction had 8 bases not matched to a gene; V was cut back by 4 bases and J by 1 base. The CDR3 has 17 amino acids. The germline gives CDR1 LGHNT, CDR2 FRNRAP. CDR3 nucleotides: TGTGCTAGTGGTTCCCTTGGGACAGGGGGGTCGAACACTGAAGCTTTCTTT. Amino acid sequence: CASGSLGTGGSNTEAFF.

Ten or more counts support this clone. This chain connects TRBV7-9 to TRBJ2-5; D is unresolved. The CDR3 is 12 residues long. V was cut by 1 base and J by 5 bases, with 5 bases left in between. Germline CDR1 is SEHNR and CDR2 is FQNEAQ (reference sequence). The CDR3 protein is CASSLVQETQYF. The CDR3 coding sequence is TGTGCCAGCAGCTTAGTTCAGGAGACCCAGTACTTC.

The V call is TRBV30, the J call TRBJ1-4; D is unclear. With 6 bases removed from V and 8 bases from J, the gap between germline ends came to 10 bases. CDR1 is GTSNPN, CDR2 SVGIG, per germline (reference sequence). CDR3 size: 11 residues. The CDR3, as DNA: TGTGCCTGTGAGGGCTGGGAAAAACTGTTTTTT. This encodes CACEGWEKLFF.

The J gene is TRBJ2-7, the V gene TRBV29-1, with TRBD1 matching 10 bases. The germline gives CDR1 SQVTM, CDR2 ANQGSEA. V gave up 6 bases and J gave up 7 bases; unmatched junction bases: 6. The CDR3 length is 12 residues. CDR3 loop: CSVGQGVGEQYF. In DNA form, the CDR3 reads TGCAGCGTCGGACAGGGGGTTGGTGAGCAGTACTTC.

The chain's CDR3 is CASVSYEQYF. DNA for the CDR3: TGTGCCAGCGTATCCTACGAGCAGTACTTC. This chain links TRBV2 with TRBJ2-7; no clear D. Germline-derived CDR1 and CDR2 are SNHLY and FYNNEI. With 8 bases removed from V and 1 base from J, the gap between germline ends came to 3 bases. The CDR3 is 10 amino acids.

V usage is TRBV4-1 and J usage is TRBJ2-7; D uncertain. Germline loops: CDR1 MGHRA, CDR2 YSYEKL. With 1 base removed from V and 0 bases from J, the gap between germline ends came to 7 bases. The CDR3 extends over 14 amino acids. The CDR3 DNA follows: TGCGCCAGCAGCCAAGTCGAGAGCTCCTACGAGCAGTACTTC. This codes for CASSQVESSYEQYF.

This chain joins TRBV19 and TRBJ2-2, with TRBD1 matching over 7 bases. There are 16 residues in the CDR3. V was pared by 4 bases and J by 0 bases, with 5 bases of the junction left unmatched. Germline loops: CDR1 LNHDA, CDR2 SQIVND (reference sequence). CDR3 DNA sequence: TGTGCCAGTAGTACCCTAGGGGGCCCGAACACCGGGGAGCTGTTTTTT. Translating gives CASSTLGGPNTGELFF.